The 8 T cell receptor beta chains below all came from one sample that was sequenced in a study of beta chain features in type 1 diabetes. TCRB transcripts that were expressed got sequenced, as all of the isolated RNA had been reverse transcribed. The repertoire was sequenced with immunoSEQ multiplex PCR; TCRdb's copy has only in-frame clones and lacks some. The sample carries approximately 250,000 clones, about a tenth recorded once. Study-wide findings and caveats: For Type 1 diabetes patients, all four CD4+ subsets carried TCRB CDR3s that were moderately but significantly shorter.

No cognate antigen is known for these TCRs. Sequencing was carried out using naive CD4+ T cells from blood. The receptors stem from a man under 40 with type 1 diabetes.

The J gene is TRBJ1-2, the V gene TRBV11-1; D remains unclear. Between the trimmed V and J ends, which lost 4 bases and 5 bases, there was a span of 8 bases. CDR3 length: 12 residues. The germline gives CDR1 SGHAT, CDR2 FQDESV (reference sequence). This CDR3 is CASSSQEYGYTF. CDR3 nucleotide sequence: TGTGCCAGCAGCTCCCAGGAATATGGCTACACCTTC.

The chain's CDR3 is CASSLDRAVEQYF. The CDR3 DNA is TGCGCCAGCAGCTTGGACAGGGCCGTCGAGCAGTACTTC. The chain has TRBV5-1 and TRBJ2-7, with D maybe TRBD1 (6 bases). Germline-derived CDR1 and CDR2 are SGHRS and YFSETQ. The CDR3 totals 13 residues. Trimming stripped 0 bases from V and 6 bases from J, with 10 bases between.

The V call is TRBV19, the J call TRBJ2-1; D is perhaps TRBD1 (7 bases). CDR1 and CDR2 from the germline V gene are LNHDA and SQIVND (reference sequence). V gave up 3 bases and J gave up 8 bases, with 17 bases separating them. The CDR3 totals 15 residues. The CDR3 sequence: CASSIVLGRGDEQFF. The DNA of the CDR3 is TGTGCCAGTAGTATCGTACTAGGCAGGGGGGATGAGCAGTTCTTC.

The sample holds a few counts of this clone. The chain links TRBV6-5 to TRBJ1-6; TRBD1 aligns across 8 bases. This CDR3 spans 14 amino acids. Germline V lookup: CDR1 MNHEY, CDR2 SVGAGI. V trimming: 6 bases; J trimming: 10 bases; junction bases outside the gene matches: 8. CDR3 nucleotide sequence: TGTGCCAGCAGAGGACAGGGCGCTCCCTCACCCCTCCACTTT. It codes for CASRGQGAPSPLHF.

J is TRBJ2-5 and V is TRBV5-1, with TRBD2 as a possible D gene (6 bases). CDR3 size: 15 residues. Trimming removed 0 bases from V and 5 bases from J, with 14 bases in between. Germline V CDR1 and CDR2: SGHRS, YFSETQ. This CDR3 is CASSLDPGGRETQYF. The CDR3 bases are TGCGCCAGCAGCTTGGACCCTGGTGGGAGGGAGACCCAGTACTTC.

This clone came up a few times. The DNA for the CDR3 is TGTGCCAGCAGCTTGGGGCCTAGCACAGATACGCAGTATTTT. It translates to CASSLGPSTDTQYF. The chain couples TRBV5-6 to TRBJ2-3, with unresolved D. Germline CDR1 and CDR2: SGHDT and YYEEEE. This CDR3 region has 14 residues. V was shortened by 0 bases and J by 0 bases, with 5 bases between the two germline ends.

The chain joins TRBV7-9 to TRBJ1-6; tentative D call: TRBD1 (6 bases). Germline V gene data show CDR1 as SEHNR and CDR2 as FQNEAQ (reference sequence). Trimming pared 2 bases from V and 4 bases from J, leaving 12 bases between. This CDR3 spans 16 amino acids. CDR3 protein: CASSLRGGDYNSPLHF. The CDR3 bases are TGTGCCAGCAGCTTAAGGGGGGGAGATTATAATTCACCCCTCCACTTT. Variable domain in full (rest from reference TRBV7-9 and TRBJ1-6): DTGVSQNPRHKITKRGQNVTFRCDPISEHNRLYWYRQTLGQGPEFLTYFQNEAQLEKSRLLSDRFSAERPKGSFSTLEIQRTEQGDSAMYLCASSLRGGDYNSPLHFGNGTRLTVT.

This clone was counted only a few times. V is TRBV11-2 and J is TRBJ2-3, with no clear D. This CDR3 has 13 residues. The germline V gene has CDR1 SGHAT and CDR2 FQNNGV. The germline V and J ends were trimmed by 2 bases and 6 bases, with 9 bases remaining between them. The CDR3 DNA reads TGTGCCAGCAGCTTACACTACACGGATACGCAGTATTTT. Protein product: CASSLHYTDTQYF.